This T cell receptor (beta chain) was recovered during a study of T cell responses to AZD1222 COVID-19 vaccine. Study-level background: Researchers grouped second doses given at about 4 or about 12 weeks into one pool. Whole-study results and caveats: It was only after the peak T cell response that any repertoires were sampled.

J lost 0 bases, V lost 6 bases, and 6 bases had no gene match. The CDR3 has 15 residues. Germline CDR1 reads LNHDA; CDR2 reads SQIVND (reference sequence). Sequenced by immunoSEQ multiplex PCR; TCRdb stores in-frame clones only, minus some. The sample yields approximately 170,000 clones, just under 95% seen once. Comment on this clone: The antigen is undetermined.

Specimen: peripheral blood, collected on day 0 of AZD1222 vaccination. This clonotype was obtained from an adult in good health. V is TRBV19 and J is TRBJ1-2; 8 bases are shared with TRBD1. For the CDR3, the DNA is TGTGCCAGTAGATCGGACAGGGCTCCTAACTATGGCTACACCTTC. It codes for CASRSDRAPNYGYTF.